One sample yielded the 5 T cell receptor beta chains listed below, sequenced in a study of beta chain features in type 1 diabetes. General study points: There was a moderate but significant shortening of TCRB CDR3s in all four CD4+ subsets of Type 1 diabetes patients.

Expressed TCRB transcripts were sequenced because the isolated RNA had all been reverse transcribed beforehand. Clones were sequenced by immunoSEQ multiplex PCR, and TCRdb holds only the in-frame ones, with some missing. The sample holds approximately 150,000 clones, approximately 10% seen once. Their antigen targets remain unknown. The specimen was central memory CD4+ T cells from blood. The receptors were gathered from a man younger than 45 with type 1 diabetes.

The table lists this clone with a few counts. The chain couples TRBV29-1 to TRBJ1-1; a weak D match, TRBD1 (5 bases). This CDR3 spans 13 amino acids. From germline, CDR1 is SQVTM and CDR2 ANQGSEA. Deletions cut 3 bases from V and 0 bases from J, with 8 bases between. The CDR3 DNA reads TGCAGCGTTGATAGGGGTATGAACACTGAAGCTTTCTTT. This sequence encodes CSVDRGMNTEAFF. The whole variable domain, filled in from reference TRBV29-1 and TRBJ1-1, reads SAVISQKPSRDICQRGTSLTIQCQVDSQVTMMFWYRQQPGQSLTLIATANQGSEATYESGFVIDKFPISRPNLTFSTLTVSNMSPEDSSIYLCSVDRGMNTEAFFGQGTRLTVV.

J is TRBJ2-3 and V is TRBV5-1, with D unresolved. The CDR3 has 15 residues. Per germline, CDR1 SGHRS and CDR2 YFSETQ. V gave up 9 bases and J gave up 6 bases, with 23 bases separating them. The CDR3 DNA sequence: TGCGCCACCACTCCCTCCCCCGTATCCGCGGATACGCAGTATTTT. This encodes CATTPSPVSADTQYF.

The rearrangement joins TRBV5-1 to TRBJ2-5, with D possibly being TRBD2 (7 bases). The ends were cut back, 3 bases at V and 0 bases at J, with 9 bases in the middle. The CDR3 sequence is 14 residues long. Germline loops: CDR1 SGHRS, CDR2 YFSETQ. CDR3 region: CASSWGGNQETQYF. As DNA, the CDR3 is TGCGCCAGCAGCTGGGGGGGCAACCAAGAGACCCAGTACTTC.

A few counts support this clone. The chain recombines TRBV28 with TRBJ1-1, with D maybe TRBD1 (6 bases). CDR1 and CDR2 from the germline V gene are MDHEN and SYDVKM. This CDR3 spans 12 amino acids. This chain's CDR3 is CVTGQMNTEAFF. Written as DNA, the CDR3 is TGTGTCACAGGGCAGATGAACACTGAAGCTTTCTTT.

This clone was picked up a small number of times. This chain joins TRBV7-2 and TRBJ1-2, with no clear D. Germline values: CDR1 SGHTA, CDR2 FQGNSA. Trimming removed 6 bases from V and 0 bases from J, with 23 bases in between. This CDR3 has 18 residues. The CDR3 DNA reads TGTGCCAGCAGGTCTCCATCCTCCCCCCGGAGGCCTAACTATGGCTACACCTTC. It translates to CASRSPSSPRRPNYGYTF.